Each of the 24 T cell receptor beta chains below was sequenced from the same sample in a study of tumor-infiltrating lymphocytes in primary liver carcinoma. Starting from 400 to 500 ng of total RNA, TCR beta cDNA was produced with a primer in the constant region. Employing slightly modified ARM-PCR, three nested multiplex PCR rounds were run, and these gave rise to the TCR beta libraries. The study ran its first two PCR rounds for approximately 11 cycles each, using TRBV1-TRBV30 forward primers and a C-beta reverse primer. TCRdb fed the multiplex PCR reads into MiXCR, producing one record per CDR3 protein. The repertoire holds some 190,000 distinct CDR3 sequences, with 50% to 75% as singletons. Out of unsorted whole blood came the blood RNA, and germline DNA was extracted as well. Material for sequencing was peripheral blood. These receptors were collected from a man aged 40-49 years with primary liver carcinoma and hepatitis B virus infection.

About this clonotype: The junction and the germline gene differ at one end; a read error may be behind it. The chain carries TRBV11-1 and TRBJ2-3, with a possible D match to TRBD1 (6 bases). This CDR3 comprises 19 residues. The germline V gene has CDR1 SGHAT and CDR2 FQDESV (reference sequence). The CDR3 is CASSLSPTGAGDITNTQYF. The CDR3 DNA is TGTGCCAGCAGCTTATCCCCGACCGGGGCAGGGGACATCACAAATACGCAGTATTTT.

About this clonotype: This sequence may be a read error, since a much larger clone differs from it by one base. This chain links TRBV6-6 with TRBJ2-3; a possible D gene is TRBD2 (5 bases). This CDR3 is built from 14 residues. The germline V and J ends were trimmed by 4 bases and 6 bases, with 14 bases remaining between them. Germline CDR1 MNHNY, CDR2 SVGAGI (reference sequence). The CDR3 loop reads CASSSKEGLDTQYF. DNA of the CDR3: TGTGCCAGCAGTTCCAAAGAGGGATTGGATACGCAGTATTTT.

About this clonotype itself: No conserved phenylalanine or tryptophan is present at the end of the CDR3, so a read error is the likely explanation. The chain employs TRBV28 and TRBJ1-5; possibly TRBD1 for D (6 bases). This CDR3 has 15 amino acids. The V end was cut by 6 bases, the J end by 6 bases, with 18 bases between. CDR1 and CDR2 from the germline V gene are MDHEN and SYDVKM. The CDR3 region has the DNA TGTGCCAGCAGCTTCTCGGGGGGGCGCGGTCAGCCCCAGCATTCT. This translates into CASSFSGGRGQPQHS.

The genes are TRBV11-2 and TRBJ2-2, with D maybe TRBD1 (5 bases). CDR1 is SGHAT and CDR2 is FQNNGV in the germline V gene. This CDR3 contains 14 residues. V was trimmed by 6 bases and J by 14 bases, leaving 22 bases between them. In DNA, the CDR3 is TGTGCCAGCAGTCGACAGTCGAACACCGCGGACCTGTTTTTT. Its translation: CASSRQSNTADLFF.

As for this clonotype: Being one base from a much bigger clone, this may be a read error. The chain links TRBV11-2 to TRBJ2-7; maybe TRBD1 (6 bases). This CDR3 region has 13 residues. Germline V gene sequence: CDR1 SGHAT, CDR2 FQNNGV. The CDR3 coding sequence is TGTACCAGCAGCCGGGACATCGAAGGCGAGCAGTACTTC. It translates to CTSSRDIEGEQYF.

This clonotype was detected ten times or more. This rearrangement joins TRBV6-6 to TRBJ2-2; 7 bases are shared with TRBD2. Germline loops: CDR1 MNHNY, CDR2 SVGAGI (reference sequence). The CDR3 spans 15 residues. V dropped 2 bases and J dropped 7; count of bases not matched to a gene: 7. In nucleotides, the CDR3 is TGTGCCAGCAGTTACGTAGGAGCGGGAAGCGGGGAGCTGTTTTTT. Translated, it gives CASSYVGAGSGELFF.

Concerning this clonotype itself: One junction end disagrees with the germline gene, perhaps due to a read error. The V call is TRBV11-2, the J call TRBJ2-1; 7 bases line up with TRBD2. This CDR3 is 13 amino acids long. Germline V gene sequence: CDR1 SGHAT, CDR2 FQNNGV. Here the CDR3 reads CANSQTPSGERFF. CDR3 coding DNA: TGTGCCAACAGTCAAACCCCTAGCGGTGAGCGGTTCTTC.

In its sample, this clonotype was seen a few times. This is likely a read error, given that the CDR3 carries no conserved phenylalanine or tryptophan at its end. The J gene is TRBJ2-5, the V gene TRBV11-2; D is perhaps TRBD1 (6 bases). V shed 0 bases and J shed 7 bases, with 21 bases lying between them. This CDR3 is built from 17 residues. Germline CDR1 is SGHAT and CDR2 is FQNNGV. The CDR3, as DNA: TGTGCCAGCAGCTTAGATCAACAGGGCCTGGGTCTAGGGACCCAGTACTTA. As protein: CASSLDQQGLGLGTQYL.

This clonotype was seen a single time. No conserved phenylalanine or tryptophan ends this CDR3, so it is likely a read error. This sequence joins TRBV14 and TRBJ1-1; D ambiguous. This CDR3 spans 15 amino acids. V was clipped by 4 bases and J by 3 bases, with 15 bases between them. Germline CDR1 and CDR2: SGHDN and FVKESK. CDR3 DNA sequence: TGTGCCAGCAGCCGCCTCCCAGTCACCGACACTGAAGCTTTCCTT. As protein: CASSRLPVTDTEAFL.

Concerning this clonotype itself: It may be a read error: a sequence one base away is much more abundant. The conserved final phenylalanine or tryptophan is absent from the CDR3, which likely points to a read error. The chain couples TRBV11-1 to TRBJ1-2; no clear D. There are 13 residues in the CDR3. V gave up 3 bases and J gave up 3 bases, with 8 bases separating them. The germline gives CDR1 SGHAT, CDR2 FQDESV (reference sequence). CDR3 amino acids: CASSFQSDYGYTL. In DNA form, the CDR3 reads TGTGCCAGCAGCTTCCAGTCGGACTATGGCTACACCCTC.

This clonotype was counted between two and nine times. CDR3 sequence: CASRETWGGVYEQYF. The CDR3 DNA is TGTGCCAGCAGGGAAACCTGGGGGGGCGTTTACGAGCAGTACTTC. The chain couples TRBV13 to TRBJ2-7, with a tentative D call TRBD2 (7 bases). The length of the CDR3 is 15 residues. CDR1 is PRHDT, CDR2 FYEKMQ, per germline (reference sequence). V was clipped by 6 bases and J by 4 bases, with 19 bases between them.

This clonotype occurred a few times. J is TRBJ2-1 and V is TRBV6-6; 10 nucleotides match TRBD2. Germline CDR1 reads MNHNY; CDR2 reads SVGAGI (reference sequence). V shed 7 bases, J shed 0 bases, and the junction held 3 bases outside the gene matches. The CDR3 loop spans 15 amino acids. The CDR3 nucleotides are TGTGCCAGCACCCCTAGCGGGAGCTCCTACAATGAGCAGTTCTTC. The encoded protein is CASTPSGSSYNEQFF.

Note on this clonotype: At one boundary the junction diverges from the germline segment, which might be a read error. The V and J genes are TRBV11-2 and TRBJ2-7; D is perhaps TRBD1 or TRBD2 (5 bases each). Germline CDR1 and CDR2: SGHAT and FQNNGV. The CDR3 runs to 15 residues. The CDR3 DNA is TGTGCCAGCAGCTTAACGCCGGGACCGGCCTACGGGCAGTACTTC. This sequence encodes CASSLTPGPAYGQYF.

As concerns this clonotype: One end of the junction varies from germline; a read error may be responsible. The rearrangement joins TRBV11-2 to TRBJ2-2; a weak D match, TRBD2 (6 bases). The CDR3 consists of 15 residues. The germline V gene encodes CDR1 SGHAT and CDR2 FQNNGV. CDR3 loop: CASGLRPENTGGLFF. In DNA, the CDR3 is TGCGCCAGCGGCTTACGGCCGGAGAACACCGGGGGGCTGTTTTTT. Together with reference TRBV11-2 and TRBJ2-2, the CDR3 gives the full variable domain: EAGVAQSPRYKIIEKRQSVAFWCNPISGHATLYWYQQILGQGPKLLIQFQNNGVVDDSQLPKDRFSAERLKGVDSTLKIQPAKLEDSAVYLCASGLRPENTGGLFFGEGSRLTVL.

As for this clonotype: A single base separates this from a much larger clone, so it may be a read error. The chain recombines TRBV6-1 with TRBJ2-7; TRBD2 might be the D (5 bases). With 8 bases removed from V and 3 bases from J, the gap between germline ends came to 17 bases. This CDR3 is 14 amino acids long. CDR1 and CDR2 (germline): MNHNS, SASEGT. The CDR3 region has the DNA TGTGCCAGCCGCGAGGGCCTTGTCCTCTACGAGCAGTACTTC. It codes for CASREGLVLYEQYF.

This clonotype was picked up a small number of times. This chain uses TRBV5-6 with TRBJ1-2, with D possibly TRBD1 on 5 matching bases. Trimming pared 1 base from V and 2 bases from J, leaving 12 bases between. This CDR3 is 15 amino acids long. The germline V gene has CDR1 SGHDT and CDR2 YYEEEE. CDR3 region: CASSLWAGGNYGYTF. The DNA of the CDR3 is TGTGCCAGCAGCTTGTGGGCCGGGGGAAACTATGGCTACACCTTC.

The chain joins TRBV6-5 to TRBJ2-7; D is uncertain. Per germline, CDR1 MNHEY and CDR2 SVGAGI. The V end was cut by 4 bases, the J end by 6 bases, with 19 bases between. The CDR3 spans 15 residues. The CDR3 reads CASSFSNWDVREQYF. CDR3 nucleotides: TGTGCCAGCAGTTTCTCGAATTGGGATGTACGCGAGCAGTACTTC.

V gene TRBV10-3 combines with J gene TRBJ1-4; D not certain. The CDR3 runs to 14 residues. Trimming pared 2 bases from V and 4 bases from J, leaving 8 bases between. Germline V gene lookup returns CDR1 ENHRY and CDR2 SYGVKD. CDR3 DNA: TGTGCCATCAGTGAGGGAGGACTTAATGAAAAACTGTTTTTT. It is translated as CAISEGGLNEKLFF.

The V and J genes are TRBV7-9 and TRBJ2-7; the D gene could be TRBD1 or TRBD2 (6 bases each). The length of the CDR3 is 15 residues. In germline, CDR1 is SEHNR, CDR2 FQNEAQ (reference sequence). The germline V and J ends were trimmed by 5 bases and 6 bases, with 20 bases remaining between them. CDR3 amino acids: CASSTRGTDAGEQYF. As DNA, the CDR3 is TGTGCCAGCAGCACAAGGGGGACTGATGCCGGCGAGCAGTACTTC.

The CDR3 loop reads CASSYWDLNTEAFF. CDR3 coding DNA: TGTGCCAGCAGTTACTGGGACTTGAACACTGAAGCTTTCTTT. V is TRBV6-6 and J is TRBJ1-1; weak D call: TRBD1 (5 bases). Germline assignment: CDR1 MNHNY and CDR2 SVGAGI (reference sequence). Trimming shortened V by 1 base and J by 0 bases, and 6 bases separated the two germline ends. The CDR3 loop spans 14 amino acids.

CDR3 DNA: TGTGCCAGCACCGGTAGGGGCGGTGGTGAGCAGTTCTTC. Encoded protein: CASTGRGGGEQFF. The rearrangement links TRBV12-3 or TRBV12-4 to TRBJ2-1; maybe TRBD1 (5 bases). The CDR3 extends over 13 amino acids. The ends were cut back, 7 bases at V and 9 bases at J, with 16 bases in the middle.

This clonotype was recorded at least ten times. The chain is built from TRBV11-1 and TRBJ1-1, with no clear D. The CDR3 runs 14 residues. The germline V and J ends were trimmed by 1 base and 7 bases, with 13 bases remaining between them. Germline lookup yields CDR1 SGHAT and CDR2 FQDESV (reference sequence). This CDR3 is CASSLEAVGIEAFF. The CDR3 coding sequence is TGTGCCAGCAGCTTAGAGGCAGTGGGCATTGAAGCTTTCTTT.

The chain couples TRBV11-2 to TRBJ2-1, with TRBD2 matching 8 bases. In germline, CDR1 is SGHAT, CDR2 FQNNGV. V trimming: 1 base; J trimming: 6 bases; junction bases outside the gene matches: 11. This CDR3 has 17 residues. CDR3 residues: CASSLGAACGRTNEQFF. The DNA for the CDR3 is TGTGCCAGCAGCTTAGGGGCTGCTTGCGGGAGGACCAATGAGCAGTTCTTC.

V and J are TRBV11-2 and TRBJ2-7; D perhaps matches TRBD2 (6 bases). CDR3 length equals 15 residues. The V and J ends lost 11 bases and 1 base respectively, with 21 bases between them. CDR1 is SGHAT and CDR2 is FQNNGV in the germline V gene. CDR3 DNA: TGTGCCGTGTCAGAACGGGGACTTTTTTCCTACGAGCAGTACTTC. As protein: CAVSERGLFSYEQYF.